This TCR beta chain came from a study of T cell responses to AZD1222 COVID-19 vaccine. Study-level results: Nearly half of spike-specific TCRs reportedly go after variant regions that carry no mutations.

The V and J ends lost 0 bases and 6 bases, in that order; junction bases with no gene match: 0. CDR3 length: 15 residues. Germline V lookup: CDR1 KGHSH, CDR2 LQKENI. Of note for this clone: Antigen specificity is unknown.

The repertoire was sequenced with immunoSEQ multiplex PCR; TCRdb's copy has only in-frame clones and lacks some. The sample yields around 150,000 clones, approximately 89% seen once. This sample comprised peripheral blood, obtained on day 0 of AZD1222 vaccination. The clonotype comes from an adult in good health. The gene calls are TRBV18 and TRBJ2-3; 13 bases match TRBD2. DNA for the CDR3: TGTGCCAGCTCACCACCGGGACTAGCGGGGGATACGCAGTATTTT. Protein product: CASSPPGLAGDTQYF.